The clone carrying this T cell receptor beta chain was observed many times. TCRdb reprocessed the 5' RACE reads via MiXCR and lists one record per CDR3 protein. Seen here are hundreds of thousands of distinct CDR3 sequences, approximately 9% observed once, and the top ten hold around 6.8%. These data originate in a study of CD8 T cells in ankylosing spondylitis. V shed 0 bases and J shed 4 bases, with 12 bases lying between them. The CDR3 runs to 16 residues. Germline CDR1 reads SGHAT; CDR2 reads FQDESV (reference sequence). This clonotype was obtained from a male donor with ankylosing spondylitis or in good health (not recorded which). V and J are TRBV11-1 and TRBJ2-2, with D maybe TRBD2 (5 bases). Input material: blood, either unsorted or a sorted T cell fraction (not recorded which). CDR3 amino acids: CASSLAPRESTGELFF. Here the CDR3 DNA reads TGTGCCAGCAGCTTAGCGCCACGGGAAAGCACCGGGGAGCTGTTTTTT.